This T cell receptor beta chain came from a study of vaccination and CD4 T cells after COVID-19. Study details: Post-vaccine sampling followed dose two by a median roughly 65 days (range 14 to 241). Overlapping SARS-CoV-2, HCoV-NL63, HCoV-OC43 and HCoV-229E spike peptides were used to stimulate cells.

Sequence data for DNA of cultured CD4+ T cells were generated by the Oncomine TCR Beta short-read assay. Researchers extracted genomic DNA from CD4+ T cells that had been cultured. TCRdb independently ran MiXCR on the PCR reads; one entry per CDR3 protein. The table has 9,500 to 12,000 distinct CDR3 sequences, about 40% seen once. Treatment indicated: roughly ten-day PBMC culture with coronavirus spike peptide pools or control peptides (ViraFEST assay). One should note that the unexposed donor's CD4+ T cells were collected before the COVID-19 pandemic (2011-2018). TCRs were sequenced by ViraFEST after antigen-specific T cells had been expanded with peptide pools. A note on this clonotype: Its antigen is not identified.

CDR3 length equals 19 residues. CDR1 is MGHRA and CDR2 is YSYEKL in the germline V gene. With 4 bases clipped from V and 1 base from J, the junction kept 19 bases outside the gene matches. Sequencing was performed on CD4+ T cells from blood, cultured in vitro. This receptor was taken from a human donor in good health. V and J are TRBV4-1 and TRBJ2-7; 7 bases match TRBD2. The CDR3 DNA reads as TGCGCCAGCAGCCGAAGACAGTCGCTCCTAGCGGAGGCTTCCTACGAGCAGTACTTC. This gives the protein CASSRRQSLLAEASYEQYF.